The source of this T cell receptor (beta chain) is a study of yellow fever vaccine responses in identical twins. This CDR3 is built from 13 residues. Germline CDR1 reads SQVTM; CDR2 reads ANQGSEA. Unmatched junction bases numbered 4, after V lost 5 bases and J lost 1 base. Points on this clonotype: Its antigen is not known.

Study-level points and caveats: Twins' T cell vaccine responses reportedly looked partly convergent, partly personalized.

TCRdb re-analysed the RT-PCR reads in MiXCR, keeping a single row per CDR3 protein. There are around 33,000 distinct CDR3 sequences in the sample; about three fifths occur only once, and 4.5% lies in the top ten. This TCR came from a woman aged 18-29 years who received the yellow fever vaccine. The V and J genes are TRBV29-1 and TRBJ2-5; 7 nucleotides agree with TRBD2. The sample here was T cells from blood (PBMCs), unsorted or a sorted subset (not recorded which), taken before or after yellow fever vaccination (not recorded which). The CDR3, as DNA: TGCAGCGTTCCAGCGGGGACCCAAGAGACCCAGTACTTC. Protein product: CSVPAGTQETQYF.